The 25 T cell receptor beta chains in this list originate from one sample, sequenced in a study of OX40 agonist ivuxolimab in advanced cancers. Some clones are missing from TCRdb's copy, which holds only in-frame ones; the method was immunoSEQ multiplex PCR. The sample gives about 100,000 clones, about 84% of which show up once; roughly 5% is in the top ten. The specimen was CD4+ or CD8+ T cells sorted from blood, collected in a trial of the OX40 agonist ivuxolimab. The receptor set was obtained from an adult with an advanced solid tumor such as melanoma, head and neck, liver or kidney cancer.

This clone was counted a few times. The J gene is TRBJ1-2, the V gene TRBV5-1, with 7 bases aligning to TRBD1. The germline V gene has CDR1 SGHRS and CDR2 YFSETQ. The CDR3 spans 15 residues. Trimming cost V 1 base and J 6 bases; bases outside gene matches: 9. Written as DNA, the CDR3 is TGCGCCAGCAGCTTGAAGATATCGACAGGGAATGGCTACACCTTC. Translating gives CASSLKISTGNGYTF. The variable domain in full, completed from reference TRBV5-1 and TRBJ1-2, reads KAGVTQTPRYLIKTRGQQVTLSCSPISGHRSVSWYQQTPGQGLQFLFEYFSETQRNKGNFPGRFSGRQFSNSRSEMNVSTLELGDSALYLCASSLKISTGNGYTFGSGTRLTVV.

The chain uses TRBV5-1 and TRBJ2-5; 11 bases are shared with TRBD1. The assigned J gene may be wrong: the sequence end matches TRBJ2-7 better. The CDR3 is 14 amino acids. Germline V gene lookup returns CDR1 SGHRS and CDR2 YFSETQ. The CDR3 protein is CASSWTGGLNEQYF. CDR3 DNA: TGCGCCAGCAGCTGGACAGGGGGCTTGAACGAGCAGTACTTC.

The chain recombines TRBV15 with TRBJ2-3, with 13 positions matching TRBD2. The germline V gene has CDR1 LNHNV and CDR2 YYDKDF (reference sequence). The V and J ends lost 9 bases and 3 bases, in that order; junction bases with no gene match: 3. This CDR3 spans 14 amino acids. CDR3 region: CATGLAGDTDTQYF. The CDR3 nucleotides are TGTGCCACAGGACTAGCGGGAGATACAGATACGCAGTATTTT.

The V call is TRBV2, the J call TRBJ1-1, with 7 bases identical to TRBD1. CDR1 SNHLY and CDR2 FYNNEI come from the germline V gene. Trimming cost V 4 bases and J 2 bases; bases outside gene matches: 7. This CDR3 has 15 residues. The CDR3: CASSGSGTVNTEAFF. CDR3 nucleotides: TGTGCCAGCAGTGGTTCCGGGACAGTAAACACTGAAGCTTTCTTT.

V and J are TRBV5-8 and TRBJ2-2; D perhaps matches TRBD1 (6 bases). Trimming removed 3 bases at V and 4 bases at J, with 16 bases between. Germline loops: CDR1 SGHTS, CDR2 YDEGEE. The CDR3 sequence is 16 residues long. The CDR3 DNA sequence: TGTGCCAGCAGCTCCCCAGGAAAAGGGGGCACCGGGGAGCTGTTTTTT. This translates into CASSSPGKGGTGELFF.

This clone is a singleton in its sample. DNA for the CDR3: TGTGCCAGCTCACCTCCCGGGACAGGGGCCGAGCAGTACTTC. Residues: CASSPPGTGAEQYF. The chain has TRBV18 and TRBJ2-7; 10 nucleotides agree with TRBD1. J was trimmed by 6 bases and V by 3 bases; bases with no gene match: 5. The CDR3 consists of 14 residues. CDR1 is KGHSH, CDR2 LQKENI, per germline.

CDR3 sequence reads: CASSPKFMSGGAYEQYF. CDR3 nucleotide sequence: TGCGCCAGCAGCCCAAAGTTTATGAGCGGGGGGGCTTACGAGCAGTACTTC. This chain links TRBV4-3 with TRBJ2-5, with 10 bases matching TRBD2. The J call is doubtful: the DNA matches TRBJ2-7 better. The CDR3 runs to 17 residues. Looked up from germline, CDR1 is LGHNA and CDR2 is YSLEER.

The chain uses TRBV2 and TRBJ2-1; the D gene is possibly TRBD1 (6 bases). V was shortened by 4 bases and J by 0 bases, with 13 bases between the two germline ends. CDR1 and CDR2 (germline): SNHLY, FYNNEI. The CDR3 sequence is 16 residues long. In DNA form, the CDR3 reads TGTGCCAGCAGTGTTCTTGACAGGAGCTCCTACAATGAGCAGTTCTTC. Its translation is CASSVLDRSSYNEQFF.

V is TRBV5-1 and J is TRBJ2-2; D perhaps matches TRBD1 (6 bases). V lost 0 bases to trimming and J lost 6 bases, with 15 bases between them. The germline V gene encodes CDR1 SGHRS and CDR2 YFSETQ. CDR3 length: 16 residues. This CDR3 is CASSLVQGLGPGELFF. The CDR3 nucleotides are TGCGCCAGCAGCTTGGTCCAGGGGTTAGGGCCCGGGGAGCTGTTTTTT.

The chain has TRBV7-9 and TRBJ2-7, with 8 bases identical to TRBD1. The CDR3 sequence is 14 residues long. Germline V gene lookup returns CDR1 SEHNR and CDR2 FQNEAQ (reference sequence). The J segment lost 6 bases and the V segment lost 4 bases, leaving 8 bases of the junction unmatched. The DNA of the CDR3 is TGTGCCAGCAGCTCCGTCCAGGGGGCTAGCGAGCAGTACTTC. It specifies CASSSVQGASEQYF.

This chain links TRBV6-6 with TRBJ2-7; 9 bases line up with TRBD1. Germline V gives CDR1 MNHNY, CDR2 SVGAGI (reference sequence). The CDR3 runs 16 residues. V lost 2 bases to trimming and J lost 5 bases; unmatched junction nucleotides: 10. Here the CDR3 reads CASSYPPDRGSDEQYF. Written as DNA, the CDR3 is TGTGCCAGCAGTTACCCACCCGACAGGGGGTCCGACGAGCAGTACTTC.

This chain uses TRBV27 with TRBJ1-5; TRBD1 is a possible D gene (5 bases). CDR3 length: 15 amino acids. The ends were cut back, 3 bases at V and 2 bases at J, with 11 bases in the middle. The germline V gene encodes CDR1 MNHEY and CDR2 SMNVEV (reference sequence). The CDR3 sequence is CASSLGGGGNQPQHF. The DNA of the CDR3 is TGTGCCAGCAGTTTGGGGGGAGGGGGCAATCAGCCCCAGCATTTT.

CDR3 nucleotide sequence: TGTGCCAGCAGTGAAGCTACAGCTAACTATGGCTACACCTTC. It codes for CASSEATANYGYTF. V and J are TRBV6-1 and TRBJ1-2, with D unresolved. Per germline, CDR1 MNHNS and CDR2 SASEGT. This CDR3 contains 14 residues. V dropped 0 bases and J dropped 0 bases, with 5 bases sitting between them.

V usage is TRBV10-1 and J usage is TRBJ2-1, with 14 bases matching TRBD2. Unmatched junction bases numbered 4, after V lost 8 bases and J lost 10 bases. The CDR3 contains 13 residues. Per the germline V gene, CDR1 is WNHNN and CDR2 is SYGVQD (reference sequence). The CDR3 sequence is CASRGLAGDEQFF. CDR3 DNA: TGCGCCAGCCGGGGACTAGCGGGAGACGAGCAGTTCTTC.

The chain links TRBV2 to TRBJ2-7; 7 bases are shared with TRBD1. The CDR3 totals 12 residues. CDR1 is SNHLY, CDR2 FYNNEI, per germline. Losses at the gene ends were 9 bases for V and 2 bases for J; bases not matched to a gene: 4. CDR3 amino acids: CARGQNPYEQYF. For the CDR3, the DNA is TGTGCCAGGGGACAGAACCCCTACGAGCAGTACTTC.

The V call is TRBV2, the J call TRBJ1-1; tentatively, D is TRBD1 (5 bases). The V end was cut by 2 bases, the J end by 5 bases, with 15 bases between. Germline CDR1 reads SNHLY; CDR2 reads FYNNEI. CDR3 size: 15 residues. DNA of the CDR3: TGTGCCAGCAGTGAATCGGGGGTCCTGGGGACTGAAGCTTTCTTT. Its protein product is CASSESGVLGTEAFF. The whole variable domain, remainder taken from reference TRBV2 and TRBJ1-1, is EPEVTQTPSHQVTQMGQEVILRCVPISNHLYFYWYRQILGQKVEFLVSFYNNEISEKSEIFDDQFSVERPDGSNFTLKIRSTKLEDSAMYFCASSESGVLGTEAFFGQGTRLTVV.

The chain is built from TRBV25-1 and TRBJ1-5; 11 positions agree with TRBD1. The CDR3 is 14 amino acids. Per germline, CDR1 MGHDK and CDR2 SYGVNS. Trimming at V came to 7 bases and at J to 7 bases, leaving 6 bases not matched to a gene. CDR3 coding DNA: TGTGCCAGCACGGACAGGGGGCATCGACAGCCCCAGCATTTT. Translated: CASTDRGHRQPQHF.

CDR3 region: CASSSRTGKYGYTF. In DNA, the CDR3 is TGTGCCAGCAGCTCCCGGACAGGGAAATATGGCTACACCTTC. The chain links TRBV7-6 to TRBJ1-2; TRBD1 matches 8 bases. V shed 4 bases, J shed 5 bases, and the junction held 6 bases outside the gene matches. There are 14 residues in the CDR3. CDR1 SGHVS and CDR2 FNYEAQ come from the germline V gene.

This sequence joins TRBV7-8 and TRBJ1-1, with a weak D call TRBD1 (5 bases). With 0 bases removed from V and 0 bases from J, the gap between germline ends came to 17 bases. The CDR3 is made up of 18 amino acids. Germline values: CDR1 SGHVS, CDR2 FQNEAQ. The DNA for the CDR3 is TGTGCCAGCAGCTTAGCCAGTCGGCAGGGAGGTGTGAACACTGAAGCTTTCTTT. Its translation: CASSLASRQGGVNTEAFF.

This chain links TRBV19 with TRBJ2-3; no definite D call. There are 14 residues in the CDR3. Germline CDR1 is LNHDA and CDR2 is SQIVND (reference sequence). Trimming shortened V by 6 bases and J by 9 bases, and 19 bases separated the two germline ends. CDR3: CASSNRGVQITQYF. For the CDR3, the DNA is TGTGCCAGTAGCAACCGCGGAGTTCAGATAACGCAGTATTTT.

The chain is built from TRBV5-4 and TRBJ2-5; possibly TRBD1 for D (6 bases). Germline-derived CDR1 and CDR2 are SGHNT and YYREEE (reference sequence). The CDR3 loop spans 15 amino acids. V dropped 4 bases and J dropped 2 bases, with 15 bases sitting between them. The CDR3 protein is CASSARTQGQETQYF. Written as DNA, the CDR3 is TGTGCCAGCAGCGCGCGAACGCAGGGGCAAGAGACCCAGTACTTC. Based on the CDR3 plus reference TRBV5-4 and TRBJ2-5, the full variable domain is ETGVTQSPTHLIKTRGQQVTLRCSSQSGHNTVSWYQQALGQGPQFIFQYYREEENGRGNFPPRFSGLQFPNYSSELNVNALELDDSALYLCASSARTQGQETQYFGPGTRLLVL.

In its sample, this clone was seen once. The chain combines TRBV29-1 with TRBJ1-5; no firm D call. This CDR3 is built from 14 residues. Germline values: CDR1 SQVTM, CDR2 ANQGSEA. Trimming removed 6 bases from V and 5 bases from J, with 17 bases in between. CDR3 DNA: TGCAGCGTCCAAGAGGCGGGCTTCGATCAGCCCCAGCATTTT. Encoded protein: CSVQEAGFDQPQHF.

This chain links TRBV12-5 with TRBJ2-1; tentative D call: TRBD1 (6 bases). There are 15 residues in the CDR3. V lost 1 base and J lost 1, with 8 bases in between. Germline CDR1 is LGHNT and CDR2 is FRNRAP. This chain's CDR3 is CASGLEGGSYNEQFF. For the CDR3, the DNA is TGTGCTAGTGGTTTGGAAGGGGGTTCCTACAATGAGCAGTTCTTC.

The chain joins TRBV7-9 to TRBJ2-7, with 7 positions matching TRBD2. The CDR3 spans 15 residues. Per germline, CDR1 SEHNR and CDR2 FQNEAQ (reference sequence). J was trimmed by 5 bases and V by 2 bases; bases with no gene match: 9. The CDR3 reads CASSLLGPGRNEQYF. The CDR3 nucleotides are TGTGCCAGCAGCTTATTGGGGCCCGGGAGGAACGAGCAGTACTTC.

The chain couples TRBV5-1 to TRBJ2-5, with TRBD1 matching 8 bases. Germline CDR1 is SGHRS and CDR2 is YFSETQ. V lost 4 bases and J lost 5; bases outside the gene matches: 7. The CDR3 runs to 14 residues. CDR3 nucleotides: TGCGCCAGCAGCCGGGACAGGATAGAGGAGACCCAGTACTTC. This encodes CASSRDRIEETQYF.